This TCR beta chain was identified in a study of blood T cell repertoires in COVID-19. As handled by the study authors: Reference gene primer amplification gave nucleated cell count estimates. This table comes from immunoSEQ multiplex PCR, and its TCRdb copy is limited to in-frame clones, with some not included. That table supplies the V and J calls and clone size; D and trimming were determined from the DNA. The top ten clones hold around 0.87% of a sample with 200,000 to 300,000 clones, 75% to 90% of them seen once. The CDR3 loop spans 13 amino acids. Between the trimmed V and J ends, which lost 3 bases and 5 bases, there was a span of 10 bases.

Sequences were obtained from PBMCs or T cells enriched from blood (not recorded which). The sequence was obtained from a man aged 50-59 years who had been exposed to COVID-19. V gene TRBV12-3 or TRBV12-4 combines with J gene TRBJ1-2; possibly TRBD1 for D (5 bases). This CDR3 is CASSLIGGYGYTF. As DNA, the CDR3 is TGTGCCAGCAGTTTGATCGGGGGTTATGGCTACACCTTC.